The next 8 T cell receptor beta chains were all read from a single sample in a study of PD-1 blockade in classical Hodgkin lymphoma. All trial patients relapsed after autologous stem cell transplantation. TCRdb's table, derived via immunoSEQ multiplex PCR, lists solely in-frame clones and lacks some. The table shows about 98,000 clones, with roughly 92% occurring only once. The sequencing here drew on peripheral blood mononuclear cells (PBMCs), taken at baseline. The receptors derive from a human donor with classical Hodgkin lymphoma.

The CDR3 DNA is TGTGCCAGCAGCTTCCTGTTGGGCGGAACTAAAAACATTCAGTACTTC. Protein product: CASSFLLGGTKNIQYF. The V gene is TRBV5-6, the J gene TRBJ2-4, with D unclear. The V gene's germline CDR1 is SGHDT and CDR2 YYEEEE. The CDR3 extends over 16 amino acids. V shed 2 bases and J shed 4 bases, with 16 bases lying between them.

The DNA of the CDR3 is TGTGCCAGCAGTTTATTGGTACGGGAGCGGGAGGCGCGTAATGGGATTCAGTACTTC. Protein product: CASSLLVREREARNGIQYF. The chain is built from TRBV28 and TRBJ2-4; 9 bases map to TRBD2. This CDR3 is 19 amino acids long. The germline V gene encodes CDR1 MDHEN and CDR2 SYDVKM. After removal of 1 base from V and 10 bases from J, the junction contained 20 bases not matched to a gene.

This rearrangement joins TRBV9 to TRBJ2-1, with D hard to call. The CDR3 is 16 residues long. Trimming removed 3 bases at V and 4 bases at J, with 17 bases between. Germline lookup yields CDR1 SGDLS and CDR2 YYNGEE. The CDR3: CASSASTTLSYNEQFF. CDR3 nucleotide sequence: TGTGCCAGCAGCGCTTCGACCACCCTCTCATACAATGAGCAGTTCTTC.

CDR3 amino acids: CAWSVLSSGRTEQYF. Here the CDR3 DNA reads TGTGCCTGGAGTGTACTGTCTAGCGGGAGAACCGAGCAGTACTTC. The rearrangement joins TRBV30 to TRBJ2-7; 10 nucleotides align to TRBD2. Germline V gene data show CDR1 as GTSNPN and CDR2 as SVGIG (reference sequence). V dropped 0 bases and J dropped 6; count of bases not matched to a gene: 8. The CDR3 is 15 amino acids.

This clone was observed a handful of times. V and J are TRBV6-1 and TRBJ2-2, with D maybe TRBD1 (6 bases). The CDR3 totals 14 residues. With 6 bases removed from V and 2 bases from J, the gap between germline ends came to 10 bases. CDR1 is MNHNS and CDR2 is SASEGT in the germline V gene. The CDR3 region is CASREQGNTGELFF. The CDR3 DNA is TGTGCCAGCAGGGAACAGGGTAACACCGGGGAGCTGTTTTTT.

The rearrangement joins TRBV7-2 to TRBJ2-1; a possible D gene is TRBD2 (6 bases). V gave up 2 bases and J gave up 2 bases, with 10 bases separating them. This CDR3 is built from 15 residues. Germline V lookup: CDR1 SGHTA, CDR2 FQGNSA. CDR3 coding DNA: TGTGCCAGCAGCTTAACAGCGGGTCCCTACAATGAGCAGTTCTTC. Its translation: CASSLTAGPYNEQFF.

The count of this clone is one. The chain links TRBV9 to TRBJ2-1, with TRBD1 matching 11 bases. This CDR3 region has 17 residues. Germline V gene sequence: CDR1 SGDLS, CDR2 YYNGEE. Losses at the gene ends were 4 bases for V and 5 bases for J; bases not matched to a gene: 11. CDR3 sequence: CASSTRGGTGGNNEQFF. The CDR3 DNA follows: TGTGCCAGCAGCACCCGAGGAGGGACAGGGGGAAACAATGAGCAGTTCTTC.

The J gene is TRBJ2-7, the V gene TRBV10-2; D ambiguous. This CDR3 has 11 residues. From germline, CDR1 is WSHSY and CDR2 SAAADI. V was pared by 4 bases and J by 7 bases, with 8 bases between. CDR3 coding DNA: TGCGCCAGCAGTGCGACGGTGGAGCAGTACTTC. This encodes CASSATVEQYF.